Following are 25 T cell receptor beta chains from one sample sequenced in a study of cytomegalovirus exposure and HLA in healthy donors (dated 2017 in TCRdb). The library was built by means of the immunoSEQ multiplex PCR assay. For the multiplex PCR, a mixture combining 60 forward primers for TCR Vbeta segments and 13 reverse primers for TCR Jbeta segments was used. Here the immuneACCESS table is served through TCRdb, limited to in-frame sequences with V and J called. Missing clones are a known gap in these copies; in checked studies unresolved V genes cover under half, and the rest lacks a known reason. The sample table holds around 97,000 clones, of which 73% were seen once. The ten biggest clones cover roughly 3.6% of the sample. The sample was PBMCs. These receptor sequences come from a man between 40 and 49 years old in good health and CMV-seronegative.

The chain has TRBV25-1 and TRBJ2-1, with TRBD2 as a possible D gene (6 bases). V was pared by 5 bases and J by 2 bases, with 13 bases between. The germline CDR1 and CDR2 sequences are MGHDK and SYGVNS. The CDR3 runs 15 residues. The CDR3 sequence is CASSSTSPTYNEQFF. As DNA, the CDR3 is TGTGCCAGCAGTAGCACTAGCCCGACCTACAATGAGCAGTTCTTC.

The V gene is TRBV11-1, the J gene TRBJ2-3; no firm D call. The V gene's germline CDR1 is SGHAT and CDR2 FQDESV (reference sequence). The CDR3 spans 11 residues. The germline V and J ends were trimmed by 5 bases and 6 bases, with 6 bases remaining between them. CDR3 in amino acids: CASSDSDTQYF. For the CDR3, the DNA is TGTGCCAGCAGCGACTCGGATACGCAGTATTTT.

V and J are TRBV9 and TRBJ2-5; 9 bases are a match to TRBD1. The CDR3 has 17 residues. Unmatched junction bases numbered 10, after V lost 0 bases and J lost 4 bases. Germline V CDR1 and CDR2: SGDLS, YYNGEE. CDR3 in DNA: TGTGCCAGCAGCGTAGGCAACCAACAGGGGGCGGGAGAGACCCAGTACTTC. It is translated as CASSVGNQQGAGETQYF.

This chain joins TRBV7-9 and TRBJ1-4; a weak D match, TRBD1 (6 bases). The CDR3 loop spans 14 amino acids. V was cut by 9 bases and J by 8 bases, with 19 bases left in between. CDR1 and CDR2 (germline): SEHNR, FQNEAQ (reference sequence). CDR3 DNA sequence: TGTGCCAGTTATAGCACAGGGTTAGGAGAAAAACTGTTTTTT. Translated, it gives CASYSTGLGEKLFF.

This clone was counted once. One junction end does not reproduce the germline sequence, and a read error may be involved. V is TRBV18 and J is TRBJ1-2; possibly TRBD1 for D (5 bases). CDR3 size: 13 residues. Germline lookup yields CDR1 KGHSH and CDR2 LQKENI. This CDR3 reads CARSPSAGGGYTF. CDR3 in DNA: TGTGCCAGATCACCGTCGGCGGGGGGTGGCTACACCTTC.

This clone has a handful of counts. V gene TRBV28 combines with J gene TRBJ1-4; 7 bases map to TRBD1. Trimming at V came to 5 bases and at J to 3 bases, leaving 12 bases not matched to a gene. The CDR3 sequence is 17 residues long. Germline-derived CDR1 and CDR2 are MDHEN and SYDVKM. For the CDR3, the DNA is TGTGCCAGCAGTATTCTTGGCACAGGGGAGTCTAATGAAAAACTGTTTTTT. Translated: CASSILGTGESNEKLFF.

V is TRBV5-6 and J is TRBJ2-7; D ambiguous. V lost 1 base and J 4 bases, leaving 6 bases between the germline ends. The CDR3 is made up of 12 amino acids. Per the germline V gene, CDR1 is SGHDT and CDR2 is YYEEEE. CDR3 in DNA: TGTGCCAGCAGCTTGTTTTTATACGAGCAGTACTTC. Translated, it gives CASSLFLYEQYF.

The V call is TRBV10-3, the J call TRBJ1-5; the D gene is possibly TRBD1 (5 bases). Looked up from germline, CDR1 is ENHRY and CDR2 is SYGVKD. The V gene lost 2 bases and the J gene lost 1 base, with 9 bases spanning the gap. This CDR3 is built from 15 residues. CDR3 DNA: TGTGCCATCAGTGAGGCTCGGGGGAGCAATCAGCCCCAGCATTTT. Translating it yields CAISEARGSNQPQHF.

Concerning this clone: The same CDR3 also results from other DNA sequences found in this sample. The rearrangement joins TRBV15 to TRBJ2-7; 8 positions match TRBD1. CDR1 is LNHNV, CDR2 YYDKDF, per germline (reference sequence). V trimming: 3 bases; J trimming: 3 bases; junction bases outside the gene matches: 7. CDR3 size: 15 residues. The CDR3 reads CATSREGQGIYEQYF. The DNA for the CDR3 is TGTGCCACCAGCAGGGAAGGACAGGGAATCTACGAGCAGTACTTC. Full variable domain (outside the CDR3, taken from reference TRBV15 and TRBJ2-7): DAMVIQNPRYQVTQFGKPVTLSCSQTLNHNVMYWYQQKSSQAPKLLFHYYDKDFNNEADTPDNFQSRRPNTSFCFLDIRSPGLGDTAMYLCATSREGQGIYEQYFGPGTRLTVT.

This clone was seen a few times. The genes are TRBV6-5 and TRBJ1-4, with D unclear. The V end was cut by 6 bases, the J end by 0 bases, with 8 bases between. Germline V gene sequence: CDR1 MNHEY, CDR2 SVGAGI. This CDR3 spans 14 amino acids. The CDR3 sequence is CASRRASTNEKLFF. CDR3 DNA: TGTGCCAGCAGGCGGGCCTCAACTAATGAAAAACTGTTTTTT.

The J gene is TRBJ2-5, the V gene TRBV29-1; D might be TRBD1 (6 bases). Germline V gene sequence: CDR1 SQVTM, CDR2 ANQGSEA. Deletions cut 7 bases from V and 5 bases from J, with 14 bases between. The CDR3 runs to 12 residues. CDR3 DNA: TGCAGCGCCGTGACAGGTGGGGAGACCCAGTACTTC. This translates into CSAVTGGETQYF.

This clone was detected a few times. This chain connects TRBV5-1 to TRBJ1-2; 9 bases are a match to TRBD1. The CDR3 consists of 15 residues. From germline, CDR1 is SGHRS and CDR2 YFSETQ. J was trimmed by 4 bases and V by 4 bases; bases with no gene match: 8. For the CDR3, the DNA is TGCGCCAGCAGCAGGGACAGGGCGTTTGGCTATGGCTACACCTTC. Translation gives CASSRDRAFGYGYTF.

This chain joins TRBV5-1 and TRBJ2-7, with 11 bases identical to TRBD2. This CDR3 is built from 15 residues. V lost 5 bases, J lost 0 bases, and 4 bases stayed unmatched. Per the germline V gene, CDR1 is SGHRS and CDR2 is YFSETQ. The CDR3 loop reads CASRTGLAASYEQYF. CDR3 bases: TGCGCCAGCAGAACGGGACTAGCGGCCTCCTACGAGCAGTACTTC.

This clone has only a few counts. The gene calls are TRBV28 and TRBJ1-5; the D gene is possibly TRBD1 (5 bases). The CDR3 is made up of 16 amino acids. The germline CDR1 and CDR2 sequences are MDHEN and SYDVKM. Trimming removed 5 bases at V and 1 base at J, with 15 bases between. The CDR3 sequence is CASSPQGILSNQPQHF. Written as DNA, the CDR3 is TGTGCCAGCAGTCCCCAGGGTATCTTGAGCAATCAGCCCCAGCATTTT.

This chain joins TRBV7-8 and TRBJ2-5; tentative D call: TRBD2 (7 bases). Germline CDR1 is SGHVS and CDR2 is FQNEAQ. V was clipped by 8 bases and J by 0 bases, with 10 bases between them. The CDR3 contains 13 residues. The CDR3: CASGGGNQETQYF. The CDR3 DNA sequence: TGTGCCAGCGGCGGGGGCAACCAAGAGACCCAGTACTTC.

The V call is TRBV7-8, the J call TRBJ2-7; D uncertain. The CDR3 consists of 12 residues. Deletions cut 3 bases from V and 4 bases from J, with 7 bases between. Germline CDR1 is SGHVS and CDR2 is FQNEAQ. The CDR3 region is CASSFLRYEQYF. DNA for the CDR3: TGTGCCAGCAGCTTTCTACGGTACGAGCAGTACTTC.

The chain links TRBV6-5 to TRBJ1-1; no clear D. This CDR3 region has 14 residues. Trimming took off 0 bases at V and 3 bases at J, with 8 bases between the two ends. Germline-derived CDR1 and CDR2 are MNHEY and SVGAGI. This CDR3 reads CASSYSRVYTEAFF. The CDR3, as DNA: TGTGCCAGCAGTTACTCGAGGGTTTACACTGAAGCTTTCTTT.

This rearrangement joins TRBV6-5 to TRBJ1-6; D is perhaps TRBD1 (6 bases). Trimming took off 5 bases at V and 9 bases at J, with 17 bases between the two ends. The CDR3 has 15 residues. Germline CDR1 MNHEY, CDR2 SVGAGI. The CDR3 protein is CASSPTTGIGSPLHF. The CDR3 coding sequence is TGTGCCAGCAGTCCAACCACAGGGATAGGTTCACCCCTCCACTTT.

DNA of the CDR3: TGTGCCTGGAGTGTAGTAGGACAGGGGACCGGCTACACCTTC. Protein sequence: CAWSVVGQGTGYTF. The rearrangement uses TRBV30 and TRBJ1-2; 9 nucleotides agree with TRBD1. Germline V gene data show CDR1 as GTSNPN and CDR2 as SVGIG (reference sequence). J was trimmed by 8 bases and V by 0 bases; bases with no gene match: 7. CDR3 length equals 14 residues.

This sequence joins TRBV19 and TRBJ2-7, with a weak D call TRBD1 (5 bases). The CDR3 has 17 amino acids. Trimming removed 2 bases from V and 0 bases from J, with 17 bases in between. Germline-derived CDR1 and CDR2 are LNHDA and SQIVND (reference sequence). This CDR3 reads CASSISSSTGYSYEQYF. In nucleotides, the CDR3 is TGTGCCAGTAGTATATCCAGCTCTACAGGTTACTCCTACGAGCAGTACTTC.

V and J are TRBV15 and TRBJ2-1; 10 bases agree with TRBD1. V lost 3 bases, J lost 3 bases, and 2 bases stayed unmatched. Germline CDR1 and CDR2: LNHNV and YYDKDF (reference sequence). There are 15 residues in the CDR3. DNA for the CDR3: TGTGCCACCAGCAGGACAGGGGGCTTCTACAATGAGCAGTTCTTC. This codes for CATSRTGGFYNEQFF.

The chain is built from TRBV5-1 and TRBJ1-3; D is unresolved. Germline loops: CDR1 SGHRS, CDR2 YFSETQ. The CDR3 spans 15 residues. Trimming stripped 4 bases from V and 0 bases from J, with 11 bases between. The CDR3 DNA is TGCGCCAGCAGCCCAAACCTAATCTCTGGAAACACCATATATTTT. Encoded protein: CASSPNLISGNTIYF.

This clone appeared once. In DNA form, the CDR3 reads TGTGCCAGCAGCGCGCTCAATAATTCACCCCTCCACTTT. Translated, it gives CASSALNNSPLHF. This chain connects TRBV7-9 to TRBJ1-6, with no clear D. Germline CDR1 reads SEHNR; CDR2 reads FQNEAQ (reference sequence). Trimming stripped 5 bases from V and 5 bases from J, with 7 bases between. The CDR3 is 13 residues long. Full variable domain (remainder filled in from reference TRBV7-9 and TRBJ1-6): DTGVSQNPRHKITKRGQNVTFRCDPISEHNRLYWYRQTLGQGPEFLTYFQNEAQLEKSRLLSDRFSAERPKGSFSTLEIQRTEQGDSAMYLCASSALNNSPLHFGNGTRLTVT.

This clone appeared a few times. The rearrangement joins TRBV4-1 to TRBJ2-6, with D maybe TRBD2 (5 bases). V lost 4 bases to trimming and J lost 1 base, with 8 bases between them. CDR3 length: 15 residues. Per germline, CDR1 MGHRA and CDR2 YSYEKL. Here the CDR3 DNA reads TGCGCCAGCAGCCTCCGGGGTTCTGGGGCCAACGTCCTGACTTTC. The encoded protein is CASSLRGSGANVLTF.

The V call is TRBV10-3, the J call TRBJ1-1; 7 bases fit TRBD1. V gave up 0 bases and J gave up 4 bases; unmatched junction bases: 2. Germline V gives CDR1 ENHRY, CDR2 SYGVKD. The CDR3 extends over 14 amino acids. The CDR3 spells CAISESGGGTEAFF. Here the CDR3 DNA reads TGTGCCATCAGTGAGTCAGGGGGCGGCACTGAAGCTTTCTTT.